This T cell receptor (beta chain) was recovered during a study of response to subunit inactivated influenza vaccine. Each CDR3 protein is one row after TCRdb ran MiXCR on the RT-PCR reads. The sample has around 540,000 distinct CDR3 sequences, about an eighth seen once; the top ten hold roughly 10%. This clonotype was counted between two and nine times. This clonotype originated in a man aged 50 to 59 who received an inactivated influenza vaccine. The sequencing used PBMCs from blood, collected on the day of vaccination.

The DNA of the CDR3 is TGTGCCTTGGAGTCTCTACCGGGTGCTCTCTATGGCTACACCTTC. Translation: CALESLPGALYGYTF. The gene calls are TRBV30 and TRBJ1-2; D not certain. The CDR3 loop spans 15 amino acids. Trimming cost V 7 bases and J 4 bases, with 22 bases left between them. The germline gives CDR1 GTSNPN, CDR2 SVGIG (reference sequence).